This TCR beta chain was found in a study of cytomegalovirus exposure and HLA in healthy donors. The PCR contained 60 Vbeta and 13 Jbeta primers. Profiling relied on immunoSEQ multiplex PCR, and the TCRdb table lists in-frame clones only, not all of them. This table holds 100,000 to 150,000 clones, about 80% found once. Whole-study findings and limits: Presence/absence results assume similar sequencing depth per donor, which may not hold. For most TCR sequences rarity was the rule, although some public TCRs occurred in many donors.

V gave up 5 bases and J gave up 3 bases; unmatched junction bases: 6. The CDR3 contains 16 residues. The germline V gene encodes CDR1 MDHEN and CDR2 SYDVKM. Concerning this clone: Its antigen remains unidentified.

This chain joins TRBV28 and TRBJ2-2; 10 nucleotides match TRBD2. What was sequenced was PBMCs. This receptor was taken from a man aged 25 to 40 in good health and CMV-seropositive. The CDR3, as DNA: TGTGCCAGCAGTCCCCCCACTAGCGGGGACACCGGGGAGCTGTTTTTT. Protein product: CASSPPTSGDTGELFF.